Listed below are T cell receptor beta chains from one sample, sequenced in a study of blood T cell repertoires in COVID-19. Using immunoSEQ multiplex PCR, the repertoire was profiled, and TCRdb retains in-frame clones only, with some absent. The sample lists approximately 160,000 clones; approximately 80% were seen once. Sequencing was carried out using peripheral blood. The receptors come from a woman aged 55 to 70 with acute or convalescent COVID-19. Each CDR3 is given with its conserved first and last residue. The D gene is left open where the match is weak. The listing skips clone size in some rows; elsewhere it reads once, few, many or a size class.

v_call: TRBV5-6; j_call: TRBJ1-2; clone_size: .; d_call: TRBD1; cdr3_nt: TGTGCCAGCAGCGGGGACAGCGGAACTAACTATGGCTACACCTTC; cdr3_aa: CASSGDSGTNYGYTF
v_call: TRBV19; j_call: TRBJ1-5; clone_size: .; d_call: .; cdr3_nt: TGTGCCAGTAGTCCCTGGAGGGATTTCAATCAGCCCCAGCATTTT; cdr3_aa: CASSPWRDFNQPQHF
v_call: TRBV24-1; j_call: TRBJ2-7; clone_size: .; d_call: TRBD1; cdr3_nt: TGTGCCACCAGCGGGGGACAGGGGCTCCACGAGCAGTACTTC; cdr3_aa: CATSGGQGLHEQYF
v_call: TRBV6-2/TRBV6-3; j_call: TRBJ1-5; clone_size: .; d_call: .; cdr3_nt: TGTGCCAGCAGTTACGGTAGACAGGGCAATCAGCCCCAGCATTTT; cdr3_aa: CASSYGRQGNQPQHF
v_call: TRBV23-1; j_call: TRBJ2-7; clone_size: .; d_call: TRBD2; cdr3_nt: TGCGCCAGAGGGGGACTAGCGGGGGCATTGAGCTCCTACGAGCAGTACTTC; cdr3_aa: CARGGLAGALSSYEQYF
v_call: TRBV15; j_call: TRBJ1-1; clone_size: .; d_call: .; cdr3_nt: TGTGCCACCAGCAGAGATGTGACTACGTGGAACACTGAAGCTTTCTTT; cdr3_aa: CATSRDVTTWNTEAFF
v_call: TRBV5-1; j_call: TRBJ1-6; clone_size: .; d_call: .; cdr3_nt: TGCGCCAGCAGCTGGATACCGGGACAACGCTCACCCCTCCACTTT; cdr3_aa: CASSWIPGQRSPLHF
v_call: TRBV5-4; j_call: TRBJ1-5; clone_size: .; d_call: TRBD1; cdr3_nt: TGTGCCAGCAGCAAAAGCCCCGGGACAGGGTCCCAGCCCCAGCATTTT; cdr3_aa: CASSKSPGTGSQPQHF
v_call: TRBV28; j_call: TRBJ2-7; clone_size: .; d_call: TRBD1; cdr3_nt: TGTGCCAGCAGTTTAGGGGGACAGGGCGACTACGAGCAGTACTTC; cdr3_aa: CASSLGGQGDYEQYF
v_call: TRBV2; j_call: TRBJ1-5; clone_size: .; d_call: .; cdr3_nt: TGTGCCAGCAGTGAGACTAAGCAGCCCCAGCATTTT; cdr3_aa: CASSETKQPQHF
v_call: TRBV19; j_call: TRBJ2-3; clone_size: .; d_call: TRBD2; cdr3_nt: TGTGCCAGTAGTACGTTGCCTAGCGGGGGCAGCACAGATACGCAGTATTTT; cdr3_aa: CASSTLPSGGSTDTQYF
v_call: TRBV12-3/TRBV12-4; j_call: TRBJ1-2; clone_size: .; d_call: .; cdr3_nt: TGTGCCAGCAGTTTTAATCCAGACTATGGCTACACCTTC; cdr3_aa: CASSFNPDYGYTF
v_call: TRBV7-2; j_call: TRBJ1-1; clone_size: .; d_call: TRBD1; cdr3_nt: TGTGCCAGCAGCCGGACAGGACTGAACACTGAAGCTTTCTTT; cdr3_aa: CASSRTGLNTEAFF
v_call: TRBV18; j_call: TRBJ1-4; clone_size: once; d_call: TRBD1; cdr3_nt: TGTGCCAGCTCGCCACAGGGGGCGGGGAGTGAAAAACTGTTTTTT; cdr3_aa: CASSPQGAGSEKLFF
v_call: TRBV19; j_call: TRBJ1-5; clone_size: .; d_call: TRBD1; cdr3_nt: TGTGCCAGTAGTATAGATCCCGTGACAGGGAGGCATCAGCCCCAGCATTTT; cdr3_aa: CASSIDPVTGRHQPQHF
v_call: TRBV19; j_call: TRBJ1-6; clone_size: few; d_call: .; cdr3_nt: TGTGCCAGTAGTTTGGGCAGGGCAGGCAAGAATTCACCCCTCCACTTT; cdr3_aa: CASSLGRAGKNSPLHF
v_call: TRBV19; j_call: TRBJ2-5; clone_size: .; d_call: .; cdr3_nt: TGTGCCAGTAGGAATGATAGGGGAGAGACCCAGTACTTC; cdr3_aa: CASRNDRGETQYF
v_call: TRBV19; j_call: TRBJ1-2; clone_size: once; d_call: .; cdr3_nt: TGTGCCAGTAGTATGGGGGGACCAGCTAACTATGGCTACACCTTC; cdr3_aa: CASSMGGPANYGYTF
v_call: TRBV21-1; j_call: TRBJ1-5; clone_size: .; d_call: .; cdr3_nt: TGTGCCAGCAGCAAAGGAGGGACAGTTAGCAATCAGCCCCAGCATTTT; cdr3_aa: CASSKGGTVSNQPQHF
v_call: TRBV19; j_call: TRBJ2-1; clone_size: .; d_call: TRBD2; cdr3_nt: TGTGCCAGTAGTATTTGGGCTAGCGGAGACAATGAGCAGTTCTTC; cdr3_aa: CASSIWASGDNEQFF
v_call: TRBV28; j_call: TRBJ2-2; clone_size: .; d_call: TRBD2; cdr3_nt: TGTGCCAGCATTAGCGGGGGGACTAACACCGGGGAGCTGTTTTTT; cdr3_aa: CASISGGTNTGELFF
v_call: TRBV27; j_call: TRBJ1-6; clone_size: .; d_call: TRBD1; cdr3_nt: TGTGCCAGCACCCTCAGGGGGAATTCACCCCTCCACTTT; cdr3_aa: CASTLRGNSPLHF
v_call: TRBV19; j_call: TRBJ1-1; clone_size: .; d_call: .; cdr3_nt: TGTGCCAGTAGTCTTCGGGAGAGACTGAACACTGAAGCTTTCTTT; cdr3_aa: CASSLRERLNTEAFF
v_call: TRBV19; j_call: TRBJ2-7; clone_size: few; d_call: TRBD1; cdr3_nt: TGTGCCAGTAGTATAGGTCGGACAGGGCGGTACGAGCAGTACTTC; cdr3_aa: CASSIGRTGRYEQYF
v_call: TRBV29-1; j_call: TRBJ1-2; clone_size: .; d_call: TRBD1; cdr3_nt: TGCAGCGTCTCAGTGGGACAGGGAAACTATGGCTACACCTTC; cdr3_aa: CSVSVGQGNYGYTF
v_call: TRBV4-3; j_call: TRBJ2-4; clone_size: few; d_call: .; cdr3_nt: TGCGCCAGCAGCCAAGATATATTAGAGACTCGCTCTCTAGCCAAAAACATTCAGTACTTC; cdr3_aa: CASSQDILETRSLAKNIQYF
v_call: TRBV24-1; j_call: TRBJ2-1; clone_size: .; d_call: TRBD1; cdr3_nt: TGTGCCACCAGTGATGGGGACAGGGGCGGTGAGCAGTTCTTC; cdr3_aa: CATSDGDRGGEQFF
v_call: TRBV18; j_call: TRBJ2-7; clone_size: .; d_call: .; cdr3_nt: TGTGCCAGCTCAACCGCCGGAGCTAGCACCTACGAGCAGTACTTC; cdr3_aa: CASSTAGASTYEQYF
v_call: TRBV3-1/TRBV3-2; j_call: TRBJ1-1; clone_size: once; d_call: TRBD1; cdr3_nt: TGTGCCAGCAGCCAAGGCTGGGCGCACAGGGGGTACACTGAAGCTTTCTTT; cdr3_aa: CASSQGWAHRGYTEAFF
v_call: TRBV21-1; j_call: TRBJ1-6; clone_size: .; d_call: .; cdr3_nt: TGTGCCAGCAGCAAACCCGACAGGGGGCTAACCGACGGCTGCTATAATTCACCCCTCCACTTT; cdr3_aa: CASSKPDRGLTDGCYNSPLHF
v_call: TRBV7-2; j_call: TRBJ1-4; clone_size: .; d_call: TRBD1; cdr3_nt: TGTGCCAGCAGCTTAGGGGCGGGACAGGAATTCAATAATGAAAAACTGTTTTTT; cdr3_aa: CASSLGAGQEFNNEKLFF
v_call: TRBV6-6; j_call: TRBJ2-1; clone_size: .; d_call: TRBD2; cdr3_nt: TGTGCCAGCAGTTACGGAGCGGGGGTCCTCTACAATGAGCAGTTCTTC; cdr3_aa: CASSYGAGVLYNEQFF
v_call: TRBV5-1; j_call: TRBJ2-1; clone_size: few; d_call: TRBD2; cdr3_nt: TGCGCCAGCAGCACCAGCGGGAGCTCCTACAATGAGCAGTTCTTC; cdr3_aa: CASSTSGSSYNEQFF
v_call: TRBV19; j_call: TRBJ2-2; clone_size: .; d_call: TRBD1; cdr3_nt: TGTGCCAGTCGTCTGACAGGGGGACAGACCGGGGAGCTGTTTTTT; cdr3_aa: CASRLTGGQTGELFF
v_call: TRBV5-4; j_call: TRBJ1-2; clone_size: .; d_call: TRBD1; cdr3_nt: TGTGCCAGCAGCTTAATAACAGGGGGAGGGTATGGCTACACCTTC; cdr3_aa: CASSLITGGGYGYTF
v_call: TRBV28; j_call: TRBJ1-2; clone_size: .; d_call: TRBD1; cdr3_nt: TGTGCCAGCAGTTCACACGGACAGGGGAACTATGGCTACACCTTC; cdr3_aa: CASSSHGQGNYGYTF
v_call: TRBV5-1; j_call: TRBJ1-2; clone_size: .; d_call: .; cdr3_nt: TGCGCCAGCAGCTCCCTACTCTCCTTACAGGGTGCAAGGGGCTACACCTTC; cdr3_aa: CASSSLLSLQGARGYTF
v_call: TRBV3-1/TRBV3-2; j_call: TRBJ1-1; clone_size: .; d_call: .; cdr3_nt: TGTGCCAGCAGCCCCTACCGGGTGGGGCCGAACACTGAAGCTTTCTTT; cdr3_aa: CASSPYRVGPNTEAFF
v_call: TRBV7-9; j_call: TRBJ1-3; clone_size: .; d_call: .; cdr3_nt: TGTGCCAGCAGCTCCGCAGGGGCCTTCCCTGGAAACACCATATATTTT; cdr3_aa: CASSSAGAFPGNTIYF
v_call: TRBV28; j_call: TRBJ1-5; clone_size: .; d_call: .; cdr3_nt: TGTGCCAGCAGTTTATTAAATCAGCCCCAGCATTTT; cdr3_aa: CASSLLNQPQHF
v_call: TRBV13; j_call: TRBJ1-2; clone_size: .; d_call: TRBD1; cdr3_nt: TGTGCCAGCAGCTTAGCAATAACCGGACAGGGTACGATATGGGACTATGGCTACACCTTC; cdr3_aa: CASSLAITGQGTIWDYGYTF
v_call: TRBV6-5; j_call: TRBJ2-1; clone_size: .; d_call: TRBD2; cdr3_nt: TGTGCCAGCAGTTATCGGAGCGGGGGAGATTACAATGAGCAGTTCTTC; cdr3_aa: CASSYRSGGDYNEQFF
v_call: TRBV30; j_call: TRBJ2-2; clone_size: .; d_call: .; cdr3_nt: TGTGCCTGGAATTCGGGGAAGAACACCGGGGAGCTGTTTTTT; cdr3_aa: CAWNSGKNTGELFF
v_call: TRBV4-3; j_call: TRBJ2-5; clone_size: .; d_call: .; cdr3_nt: TGCGCCAGCAGCCAAGAGAGATTAAGGGACTGGCCACAAGAGACCCAGTACTTC; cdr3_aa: CASSQERLRDWPQETQYF
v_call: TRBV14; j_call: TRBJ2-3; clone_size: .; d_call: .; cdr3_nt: TGTGCCAGCAGCCAAGTGGGGGGGGGCCTCACAGATACGCAGTATTTT; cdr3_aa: CASSQVGGGLTDTQYF
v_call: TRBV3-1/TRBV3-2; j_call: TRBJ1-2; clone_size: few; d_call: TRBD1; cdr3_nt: TGTGCCAGCAGCCCCCTGGGACAGGGGAGCCACACCTTC; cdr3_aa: CASSPLGQGSHTF
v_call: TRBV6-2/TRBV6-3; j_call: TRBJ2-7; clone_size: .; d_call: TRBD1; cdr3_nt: TGTGCCAGCAGTTCCCAAACTAACAGGGGATCCTACGAGCAGTACTTC; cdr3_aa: CASSSQTNRGSYEQYF
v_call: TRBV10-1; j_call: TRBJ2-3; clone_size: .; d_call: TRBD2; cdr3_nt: TGCGCCAGCAGTCCGGGACTAGCTTTAGATACGCAGTATTTT; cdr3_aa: CASSPGLALDTQYF
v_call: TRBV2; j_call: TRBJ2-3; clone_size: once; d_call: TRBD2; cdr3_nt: TGTGCCAGCAGTGAGTTAGCGGGGGGCGCAGATACGCAGTATTTT; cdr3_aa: CASSELAGGADTQYF
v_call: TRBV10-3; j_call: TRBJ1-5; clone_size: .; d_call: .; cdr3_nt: TGTGCCACTATGGATCAAGGGGCTAATCAGCCCCAGCATTTT; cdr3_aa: CATMDQGANQPQHF
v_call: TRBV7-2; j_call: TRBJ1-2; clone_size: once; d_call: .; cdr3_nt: TGTGCCAGCAGCCAAGACAGGAGCTATGGCTACACCTTC; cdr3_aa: CASSQDRSYGYTF
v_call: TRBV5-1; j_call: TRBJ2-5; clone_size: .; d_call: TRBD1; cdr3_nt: TGCGCCAGCAGCTTAACGGGACAGAGTTATCGAGAGACCCAGTACTTC; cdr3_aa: CASSLTGQSYRETQYF